Presented here are 7 T cell receptor beta chains from one specimen sequenced in a study of T-cell reconstitution after alpha-beta-depleted transplantation in children. TCRbeta library construction was performed incorporating unique molecular identifiers. TCRdb passed the PCR reads through MiXCR, listing each CDR3 protein once. This sample has about a million distinct CDR3 sequences, with roughly 31% found just once. Sequences were derived from PBMCs, mostly from graft donor cells, sampled 360 days after TCRalphabeta/CD19-depleted stem cell transplant. These receptors came from a boy in the first two years of life who had a stem cell transplant for SCID, so the T cells may come from the graft donor.

The chain has TRBV29-1 and TRBJ2-7; the match to TRBD1 covers 8 bases. Germline CDR1 SQVTM, CDR2 ANQGSEA. With V trimmed by 1 base and J by 4 bases, 12 bases remained unmatched. The CDR3 is made up of 16 amino acids. This CDR3 reads CSVEATRGQGTYEQYF. The CDR3 region has the DNA TGCAGCGTTGAAGCCACCCGCGGACAGGGTACATACGAGCAGTACTTC.

This clonotype was seen a handful of times. The genes are TRBV3-1 and TRBJ2-1; D is tentatively TRBD1 or TRBD2 (6 bases each). In germline, CDR1 is LGHDT, CDR2 YNNKEL (reference sequence). The CDR3 is 16 residues long. The V and J ends lost 4 bases and 8 bases respectively, with 21 bases between them. The CDR3 loop reads CASSPRTTGPYDEQFF. The DNA of the CDR3 is TGTGCCAGCAGCCCACGGACTACAGGGCCCTATGATGAGCAGTTCTTC.

In its sample, this clonotype was seen a few times. The chain is built from TRBV20-1 and TRBJ1-3; 7 nucleotides align to TRBD1. J lost 4 bases, V lost 3 bases, and 6 bases had no gene match. The CDR3 is 14 amino acids. The germline CDR1 and CDR2 sequences are DFQATT and SNEGSKA (reference sequence). The DNA for the CDR3 is TGCAGTGCTAGGCAACAGGGGAAAGGAAACACCATATATTTT. Translation gives CSARQQGKGNTIYF.

This clonotype appeared a few times. The chain joins TRBV12-3 or TRBV12-4 to TRBJ1-5, with 7 bases identical to TRBD1. Trimming at V came to 4 bases and at J to 0 bases, leaving 9 bases not matched to a gene. The CDR3 length is 17 residues. CDR3 protein: CASSYRTGPYSNQPQHF. DNA for the CDR3: TGTGCCAGCAGTTACCGGACAGGCCCTTATAGCAATCAGCCCCAGCATTTT.

The chain uses TRBV7-2 and TRBJ1-6; D remains unclear. The germline CDR1 and CDR2 sequences are SGHTA and FQGNSA. V lost 5 bases and J 5 bases, leaving 13 bases between the germline ends. This CDR3 region has 15 residues. Written as DNA, the CDR3 is TGTGCCAGCAGCCCTCGGACCGTGGATAATTCACCCCTCCACTTT. Translation: CASSPRTVDNSPLHF.

The chain has TRBV5-1 and TRBJ1-1; D possibly corresponds to TRBD1 (6 bases). CDR1 is SGHRS, CDR2 YFSETQ, per germline. The CDR3 contains 15 residues. V dropped 6 bases and J dropped 1 base, with 16 bases sitting between them. The DNA of the CDR3 is TGCGCCAGCACCTTTTTAACAGGGTCGAACACTGAAGCTTTCTTT. Translating it yields CASTFLTGSNTEAFF.

Here the CDR3 DNA reads TGTGCCGAACAGGACAGAGCGGGATACAATGAGCAGTTCTTC. Translated: CAEQDRAGYNEQFF. The rearrangement uses TRBV7-2 and TRBJ2-1, with D possibly matching TRBD2 (7 bases). Trimming stripped 11 bases from V and 4 bases from J, with 18 bases between. The CDR3 consists of 14 residues. From germline, CDR1 is SGHTA and CDR2 FQGNSA.